The present T cell receptor beta chain was sequenced within a study of shared clonotypes between healthy human individuals. The overall study: The donors, a couple of women and a few men, were aged 18 to 49.

Healthy HIV-negative adults with no recent acute infections or vaccinations were recruited as donors. 200 to 250 ng DNA, about 30,000 T cell genomes, went into each sorted-subset replicate PCR. TCRdb's table, derived via immunoSEQ multiplex PCR, lists solely in-frame clones and lacks some. The table lists 2 million to 2.5 million clones, almost 96% of them singletons. The source material was naive CD4+ T cells sorted from blood. Subset noted: CD45RA+ positively selected. The TCR originated in a man aged 18-30 years in good health.

CDR3 DNA sequence: TGTGCCAGCAGCCAAGTGGGCAGGGGCCGATACAATGAGCAGTTCTTC. Residues: CASSQVGRGRYNEQFF. V and J are TRBV14 and TRBJ2-1; D possibly corresponds to TRBD1 (6 bases). V lost 1 base and J lost 4, with 14 bases in between. Germline CDR1 and CDR2: SGHDN and FVKESK. This CDR3 comprises 16 residues.